This TCR beta chain was recorded in a study of CD8+ T cells in alopecia areata. On the study more broadly: Tofacitinib ran 6 to 18 months, followed by 6 months off drug.

cDNA serving as the sequencing template came from extracted, reverse transcribed RNA. Generated by immunoSEQ multiplex PCR, the TCRdb table keeps only in-frame clones and is missing some. Among about 19,000 clones listed, around three fifths were seen once. Stated treatment: oral pan-JAK inhibitor, 5-10 mg twice daily. Lesional scalp tissue (obtained by punch biopsy) and peripheral blood were collected from alopecia areata patients. Trimming took 6 bases from V and 0 from J, leaving 8 bases between them. The CDR3 has 14 residues. Germline CDR1 SGHAT, CDR2 FQNNGV. Study-wide points: Numerous expanded lesional clones remained in scalp and blood during tofacitinib.

As for this clone: Its antigen remains unidentified.

Sequenced material: skin, taken at week 4, from a patient treated with tofacitinib. This sequence joins TRBV11-2 and TRBJ1-4; D remains unclear. The origin of this receptor is a human donor with alopecia areata. The CDR3 loop is CASRSGSTNEKLFF. CDR3 sequence (DNA): TGTGCCAGCAGGTCGGGCTCAACTAATGAAAAACTGTTTTTT.